These T cell receptor beta chains were read from a single sample in a study of beta chain features in type 1 diabetes. Using immunoSEQ multiplex PCR, the repertoire was profiled, and TCRdb retains in-frame clones only, with some absent. The table shows around 250,000 clones, with roughly an eighth occurring only once. The sample was naive CD4+ T cells from blood. The receptors stem from a man aged 25-45 years with type 1 diabetes. Each CDR3 is given with its conserved first and last residue. A D gene is named only where the DNA matches it firmly. Clone size appears in some rows only: once, few, many, or a class for an expanded clone.

clone_size,d_call,j_call,v_call,cdr3_aa,cdr3_nt
.,TRBD1,TRBJ1-4,TRBV27,CASRGTALNEKLFF,TGTGCCAGCAGGGGGACAGCGCTTAATGAAAAACTGTTTTTT
.,TRBD2,TRBJ2-3,TRBV7-3,CASSPNGREVDTQYF,TGTGCCAGCAGTCCGAATGGGCGGGAGGTAGATACGCAGTATTTT
.,.,TRBJ2-2,TRBV7-9,CAIDQGPNTGELFF,TGTGCCATCGACCAGGGGCCTAACACCGGGGAGCTGTTTTTT
few,.,TRBJ2-7,TRBV28,CASSLSGAGYSYEQYF,TGTGCCAGCAGTTTATCGGGAGCGGGCTACTCCTACGAGCAGTACTTC
few,.,TRBJ1-2,TRBV28,CAIQGSGYTF,TGTGCCATCCAGGGTTCCGGCTACACCTTC
.,TRBD2,TRBJ2-2,TRBV4-1,CASSQGVTSGYTGELFF,TGCGCCAGCAGCCAAGGGGTGACTAGCGGTTACACCGGGGAGCTGTTTTTT
few,.,TRBJ1-5,TRBV29-1,CSVGDFSNQPQHF,TGCAGCGTTGGGGACTTTAGCAATCAGCCCCAGCATTTT
few,TRBD1,TRBJ1-4,TRBV5-6,CASSPKTGMSEKLFF,TGTGCCAGCAGCCCCAAGACAGGGATGAGCGAAAAACTGTTTTTT
few,TRBD2,TRBJ2-1,TRBV28,CASSLSGTPYNEQFF,TGTGCCAGCAGTTTAAGCGGGACCCCCTACAATGAGCAGTTCTTC
few,TRBD2,TRBJ2-7,TRBV27,CASSGTSGYEQYF,TGTGCCTCCTCCGGGACTAGCGGCTACGAGCAGTACTTC
.,.,TRBJ2-2,TRBV6-1,CASREYREPPGELFF,TGTGCCAGCAGAGAGTACAGGGAACCCCCCGGGGAGCTGTTTTTT
few,.,TRBJ2-5,TRBV7-9,CASSQPGWGETQYF,TGTGCCAGCAGCCAACCAGGGTGGGGTGAGACCCAGTACTTC
.,TRBD2,TRBJ2-1,TRBV4-1,CASRPTPSGGSYNEQFF,TGCGCCAGCAGGCCCACTCCTAGCGGGGGCTCCTACAATGAGCAGTTCTTC
few,.,TRBJ2-3,TRBV5-4,CASSPHRETDTQYF,TGTGCCAGCAGCCCCCACAGGGAGACAGATACGCAGTATTTT
.,.,TRBJ1-5,TRBV18,CASSFADNQPQHF,TGTGCCAGCTCATTTGCAGACAATCAGCCCCAGCATTTT
.,TRBD2,TRBJ2-1,TRBV7-6,CASSIGLAESSYNEQFF,TGTGCCAGCAGCATTGGACTAGCGGAGAGCTCCTACAATGAGCAGTTCTTC
few,.,TRBJ2-7,TRBV7-2,CASSLTGTNSYEQYF,TGTGCCAGCAGCTTAACGGGGACAAATTCCTACGAGCAGTACTTC
few,TRBD2,TRBJ2-1,TRBV28,CASSSVAGRSYNEQFF,TGTGCCAGCAGTTCAGTAGCGGGGAGGTCCTACAATGAGCAGTTCTTC
.,TRBD1,TRBJ2-2,TRBV7-9,CASSPGTANTGELFF,TGTGCCAGCAGTCCCGGGACAGCGAACACCGGGGAGCTGTTTTTT
few,.,TRBJ2-1,TRBV7-9,CASSLAGSNEQFF,TGTGCCAGCAGCTTAGCGGGGAGCAATGAGCAGTTCTTC
few,TRBD1,TRBJ2-2,TRBV9,CASTRTGRNTGELFF,TGTGCCAGCACCCGGACAGGGAGAAACACCGGGGAGCTGTTTTTT
few,.,TRBJ1-5,TRBV10-3,CAISEIAQDQPQHF,TGTGCCATCAGTGAGATTGCCCAGGATCAGCCCCAGCATTTT
.,.,TRBJ2-1,TRBV2,CASRWENEQFF,TGTGCCAGCAGATGGGAGAATGAGCAGTTCTTC
.,.,TRBJ1-2,TRBV6-5,CASSFRGAGGFYGYTF,TGTGCCAGCAGTTTTCGGGGCGCCGGGGGGTTCTATGGCTACACCTTC
.,.,TRBJ2-1,TRBV7-8,CASSPQRNRPDNEQFF,TGTGCCAGCAGCCCCCAGCGTAACCGGCCCGACAATGAGCAGTTCTTC
.,TRBD2,TRBJ2-3,TRBV9,CASSVGGSGITDTQYF,TGTGCCAGCAGCGTCGGGGGTAGCGGGATCACAGATACGCAGTATTTT
few,.,TRBJ1-5,TRBV15,CATSRQVPANQPQHF,TGTGCCACCAGCAGACAGGTCCCTGCCAATCAGCCCCAGCATTTT
few,.,TRBJ2-5,TRBV5-4,CASSLGQNQETQYF,TGTGCCAGCAGCTTGGGGCAGAACCAAGAGACCCAGTACTTC